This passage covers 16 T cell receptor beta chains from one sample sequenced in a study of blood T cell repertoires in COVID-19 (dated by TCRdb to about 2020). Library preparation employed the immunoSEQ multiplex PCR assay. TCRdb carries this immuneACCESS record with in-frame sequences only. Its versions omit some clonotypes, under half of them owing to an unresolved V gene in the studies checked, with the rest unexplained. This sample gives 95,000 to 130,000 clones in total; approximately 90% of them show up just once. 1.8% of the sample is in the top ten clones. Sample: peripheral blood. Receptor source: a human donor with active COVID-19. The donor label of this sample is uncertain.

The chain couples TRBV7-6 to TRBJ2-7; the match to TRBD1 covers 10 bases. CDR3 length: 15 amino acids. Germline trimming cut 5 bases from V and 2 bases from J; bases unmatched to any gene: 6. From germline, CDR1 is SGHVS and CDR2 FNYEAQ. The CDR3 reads CASSDRDRGTYEQYF. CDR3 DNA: TGTGCCAGCAGCGACCGGGACAGGGGTACCTACGAGCAGTACTTC.

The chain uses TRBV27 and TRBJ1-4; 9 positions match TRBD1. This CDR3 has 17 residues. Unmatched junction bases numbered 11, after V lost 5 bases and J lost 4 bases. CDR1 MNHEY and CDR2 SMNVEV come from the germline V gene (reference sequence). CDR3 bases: TGTGCCAGCAGTACTACGACAGGGGGATTTGGTAATGAAAAACTGTTTTTT. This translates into CASSTTTGGFGNEKLFF.

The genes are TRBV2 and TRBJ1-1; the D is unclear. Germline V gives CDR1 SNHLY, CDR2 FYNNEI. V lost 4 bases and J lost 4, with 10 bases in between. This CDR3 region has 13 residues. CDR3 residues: CASSARSGTEAFF. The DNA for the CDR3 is TGTGCCAGCAGTGCACGTTCGGGCACTGAAGCTTTCTTT. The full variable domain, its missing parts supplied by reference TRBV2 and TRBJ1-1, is EPEVTQTPSHQVTQMGQEVILRCVPISNHLYFYWYRQILGQKVEFLVSFYNNEISEKSEIFDDQFSVERPDGSNFTLKIRSTKLEDSAMYFCASSARSGTEAFFGQGTRLTVV.

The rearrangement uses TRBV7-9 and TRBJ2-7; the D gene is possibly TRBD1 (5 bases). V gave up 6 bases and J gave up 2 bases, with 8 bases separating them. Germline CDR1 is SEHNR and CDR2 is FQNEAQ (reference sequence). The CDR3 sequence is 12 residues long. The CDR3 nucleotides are TGTGCCAGCAGTCCGGACACCTACGAGCAGTACTTC. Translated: CASSPDTYEQYF.

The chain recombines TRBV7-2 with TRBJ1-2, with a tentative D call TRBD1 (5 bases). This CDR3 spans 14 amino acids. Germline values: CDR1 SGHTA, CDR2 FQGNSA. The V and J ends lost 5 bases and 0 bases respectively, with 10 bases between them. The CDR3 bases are TGTGCCAGCAGCCCGGGGGGAGCTAACTATGGCTACACCTTC. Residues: CASSPGGANYGYTF.

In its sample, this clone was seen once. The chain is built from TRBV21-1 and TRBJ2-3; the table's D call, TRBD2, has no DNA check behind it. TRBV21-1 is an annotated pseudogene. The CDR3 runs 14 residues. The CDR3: CASSSGGDIHTQYF. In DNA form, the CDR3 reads TGTGCCAGCAGCAGCGGGGGGGACATTCATACGCAGTATTTT.

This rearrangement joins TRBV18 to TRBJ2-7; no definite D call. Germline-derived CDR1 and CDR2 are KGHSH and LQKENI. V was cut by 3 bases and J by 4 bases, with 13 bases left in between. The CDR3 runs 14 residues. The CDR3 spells CASSPAAAAYEQYF. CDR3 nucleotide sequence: TGTGCCAGCTCACCTGCGGCAGCAGCTTACGAGCAGTACTTC.

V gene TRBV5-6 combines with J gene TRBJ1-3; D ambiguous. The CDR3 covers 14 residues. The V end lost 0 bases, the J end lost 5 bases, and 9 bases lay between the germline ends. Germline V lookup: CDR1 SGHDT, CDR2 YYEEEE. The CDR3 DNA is TGTGCCAGCAGCTTGGAAGTCGCGAGAAACACCATATATTTT. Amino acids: CASSLEVARNTIYF.

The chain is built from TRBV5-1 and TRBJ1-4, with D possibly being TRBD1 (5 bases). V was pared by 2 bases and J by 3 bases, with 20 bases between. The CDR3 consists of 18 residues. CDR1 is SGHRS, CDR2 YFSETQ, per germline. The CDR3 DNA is TGCGCCAGCAGCTTACGGACACAAGGGGAACTTTCTAATGAAAAACTGTTTTTT. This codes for CASSLRTQGELSNEKLFF. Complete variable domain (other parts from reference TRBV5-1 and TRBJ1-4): KAGVTQTPRYLIKTRGQQVTLSCSPISGHRSVSWYQQTPGQGLQFLFEYFSETQRNKGNFPGRFSGRQFSNSRSEMNVSTLELGDSALYLCASSLRTQGELSNEKLFFGSGTQLSVL.

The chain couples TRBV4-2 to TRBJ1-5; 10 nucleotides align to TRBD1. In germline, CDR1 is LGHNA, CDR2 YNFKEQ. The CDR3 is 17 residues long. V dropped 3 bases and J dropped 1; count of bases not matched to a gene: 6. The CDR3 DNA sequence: TGTGCCAGCAGCCAGACAGGGGGCGGAAAGAGCAATCAGCCCCAGCATTTT. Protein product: CASSQTGGGKSNQPQHF.

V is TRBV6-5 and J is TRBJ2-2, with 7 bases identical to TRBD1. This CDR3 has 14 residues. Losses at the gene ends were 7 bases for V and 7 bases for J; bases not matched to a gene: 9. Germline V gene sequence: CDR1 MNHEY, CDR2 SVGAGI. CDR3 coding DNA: TGTGCCAGCACGTACTTTCAGGGGGTCGGGGAGCTGTTTTTT. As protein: CASTYFQGVGELFF.

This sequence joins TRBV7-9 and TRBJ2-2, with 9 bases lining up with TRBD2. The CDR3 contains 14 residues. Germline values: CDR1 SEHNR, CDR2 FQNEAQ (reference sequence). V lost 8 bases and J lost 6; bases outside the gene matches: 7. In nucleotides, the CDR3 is TGTGCCAGCCCCGCGGGGGGGCGCGCCGGGGAGCTGTTTTTT. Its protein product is CASPAGGRAGELFF. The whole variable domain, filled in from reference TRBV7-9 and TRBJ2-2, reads DTGVSQNPRHKITKRGQNVTFRCDPISEHNRLYWYRQTLGQGPEFLTYFQNEAQLEKSRLLSDRFSAERPKGSFSTLEIQRTEQGDSAMYLCASPAGGRAGELFFGEGSRLTVL.

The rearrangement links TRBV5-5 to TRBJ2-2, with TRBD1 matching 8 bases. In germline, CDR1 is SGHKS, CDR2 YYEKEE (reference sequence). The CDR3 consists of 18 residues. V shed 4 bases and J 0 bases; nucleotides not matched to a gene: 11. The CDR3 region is CASSRHGQGFANTGELFF. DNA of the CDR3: TGTGCCAGCAGCCGACATGGACAGGGATTCGCGAACACCGGGGAGCTGTTTTTT.

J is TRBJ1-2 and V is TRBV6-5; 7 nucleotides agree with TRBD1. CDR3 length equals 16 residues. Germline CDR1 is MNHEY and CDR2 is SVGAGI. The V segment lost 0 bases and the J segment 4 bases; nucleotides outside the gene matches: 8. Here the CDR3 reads CASSYSKTGTVYGYTF. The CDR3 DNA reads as TGTGCCAGCAGTTACTCGAAAACCGGGACAGTCTATGGCTACACCTTC.

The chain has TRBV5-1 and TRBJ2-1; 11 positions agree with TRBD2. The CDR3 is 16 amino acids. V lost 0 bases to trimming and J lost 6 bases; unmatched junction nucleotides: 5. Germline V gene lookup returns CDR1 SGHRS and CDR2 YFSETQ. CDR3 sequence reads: CASSLVASGGFNEQFF. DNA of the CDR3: TGCGCCAGCAGCTTGGTGGCTAGCGGGGGGTTCAATGAGCAGTTCTTC.

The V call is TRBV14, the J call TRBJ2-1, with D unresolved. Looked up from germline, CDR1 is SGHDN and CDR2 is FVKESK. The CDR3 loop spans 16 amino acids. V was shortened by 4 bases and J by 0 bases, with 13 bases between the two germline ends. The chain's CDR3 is CASSLELSVSYNEQFF. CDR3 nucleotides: TGTGCCAGCAGCCTTGAATTAAGCGTCTCCTACAATGAGCAGTTCTTC.